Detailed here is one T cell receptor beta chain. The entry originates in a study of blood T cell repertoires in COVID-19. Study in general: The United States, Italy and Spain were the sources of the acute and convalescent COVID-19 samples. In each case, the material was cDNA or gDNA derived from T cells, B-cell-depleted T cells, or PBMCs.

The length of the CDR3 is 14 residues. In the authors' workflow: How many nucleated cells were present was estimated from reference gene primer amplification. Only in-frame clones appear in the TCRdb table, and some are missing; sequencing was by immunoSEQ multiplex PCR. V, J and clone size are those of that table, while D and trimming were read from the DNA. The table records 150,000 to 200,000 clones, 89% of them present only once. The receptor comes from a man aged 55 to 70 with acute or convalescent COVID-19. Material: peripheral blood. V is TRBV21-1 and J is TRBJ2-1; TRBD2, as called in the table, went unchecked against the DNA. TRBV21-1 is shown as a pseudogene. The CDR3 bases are TGTGCCAGCAGCTTGCGGGGGGGCCGCAATGAGCAGTTCTTC. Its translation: CASSLRGGRNEQFF.